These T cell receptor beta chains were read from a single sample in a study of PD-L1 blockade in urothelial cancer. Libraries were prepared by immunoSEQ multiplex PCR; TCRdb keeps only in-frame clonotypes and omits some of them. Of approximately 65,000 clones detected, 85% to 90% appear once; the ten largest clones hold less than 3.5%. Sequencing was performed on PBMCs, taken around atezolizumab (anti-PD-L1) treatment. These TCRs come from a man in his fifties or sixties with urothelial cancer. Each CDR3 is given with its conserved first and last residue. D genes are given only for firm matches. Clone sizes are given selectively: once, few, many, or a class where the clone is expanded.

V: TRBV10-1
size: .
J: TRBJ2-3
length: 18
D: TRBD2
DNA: TGCGCCAGCAGCCTCGGGACTAGCGGCTTAATTAGCACAGATACGCAGTATTTT
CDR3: CASSLGTSGLISTDTQYF

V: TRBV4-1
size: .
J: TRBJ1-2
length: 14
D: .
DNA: TGCGCCAGCACCTCTCCCGGGGCTAACTATGGCTACACCTTC
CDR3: CASTSPGANYGYTF

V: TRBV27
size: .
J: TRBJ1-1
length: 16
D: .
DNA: TGTGCCAGCAGCAAAGTCCGGGGGGCGGGGGACACTGAAGCTTTCTTT
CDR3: CASSKVRGAGDTEAFF

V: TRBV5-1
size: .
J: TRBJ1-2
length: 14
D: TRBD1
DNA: TGCGCCAGCAGCTTGTACAGGGGGGGCTATGGCTACACCTTC
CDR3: CASSLYRGGYGYTF

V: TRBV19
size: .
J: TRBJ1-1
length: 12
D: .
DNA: TGTGCCAGTAAAGCCTGGGGGGCTGAAGCTTTCTTT
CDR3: CASKAWGAEAFF

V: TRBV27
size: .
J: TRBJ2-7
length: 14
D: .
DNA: TGTGCCAGCAAATCTGCGGAGGGGGACAGAGGGCAGTACTTC
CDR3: CASKSAEGDRGQYF

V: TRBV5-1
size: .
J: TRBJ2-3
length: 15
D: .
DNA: TGCGCCAGCAGCCAGGACAGCCCCCCTAGAGGAACGCAGTATTTT
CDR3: CASSQDSPPRGTQYF

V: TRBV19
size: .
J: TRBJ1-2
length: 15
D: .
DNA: TGTGCCAGTAAAGGGGCAGGGGCCCTTTGGAGGGGCTACACCTTC
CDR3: CASKGAGALWRGYTF

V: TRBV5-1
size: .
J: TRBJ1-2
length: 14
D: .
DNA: TGCGCCAGCAGCTTAGCTCTGAGGGCGGATGGCTACACCTTC
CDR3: CASSLALRADGYTF

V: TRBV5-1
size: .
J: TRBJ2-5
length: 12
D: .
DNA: TGCGCCAGCAGCGAAGGGGCAGAGACCCAGTACTTC
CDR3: CASSEGAETQYF

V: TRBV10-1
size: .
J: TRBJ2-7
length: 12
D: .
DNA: TGCGCCAGCAGTGTGAGCTCCTACGAGCAGTACTTC
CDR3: CASSVSSYEQYF

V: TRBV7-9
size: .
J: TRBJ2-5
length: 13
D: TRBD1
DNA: TGTGCCAGCAGCCCGACAGGGTCCCAGACCCAGTACTTC
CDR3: CASSPTGSQTQYF

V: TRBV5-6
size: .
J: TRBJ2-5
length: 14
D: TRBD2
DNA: TGTGCCAGCAGCCCCGGACTAGCTCAAGAGACCCAGTACTTC
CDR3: CASSPGLAQETQYF

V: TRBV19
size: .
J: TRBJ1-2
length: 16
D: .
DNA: TGTGCCAGTGCCCGTGGGGCCATTAGTTTTTATGATGGCTACACCTTC
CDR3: CASARGAISFYDGYTF

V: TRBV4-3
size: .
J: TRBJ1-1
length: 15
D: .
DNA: TGCGCCAGCAGCCAAGAGGAGGGTGGGAACACTGAAGCTTTCTTT
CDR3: CASSQEEGGNTEAFF

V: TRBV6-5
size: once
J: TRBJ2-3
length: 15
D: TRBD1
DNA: TGTGCCAGCAGCCTCCGGGACAGGGGCACAGATACGCAGTATTTT
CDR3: CASSLRDRGTDTQYF

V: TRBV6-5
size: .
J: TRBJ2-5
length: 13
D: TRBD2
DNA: TGTGCCAGCAGCCCCCGGACTAGTGGGACCCAGTACTTC
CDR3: CASSPRTSGTQYF

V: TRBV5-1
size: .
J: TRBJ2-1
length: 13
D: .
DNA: TGCGCCAGCAGCTTGGACCTATACAATGAGCAGTTCTTC
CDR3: CASSLDLYNEQFF

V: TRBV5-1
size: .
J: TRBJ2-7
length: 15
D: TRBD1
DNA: TGCGCCAGCAGCTCGGACAGGGTACCTTCCTACGAGCAGTACTTC
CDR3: CASSSDRVPSYEQYF

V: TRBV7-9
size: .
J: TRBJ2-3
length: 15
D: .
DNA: TGTGCCAGCAGCTTGGTCCAAGCAGGGTCTGATACGCAGTATTTT
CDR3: CASSLVQAGSDTQYF

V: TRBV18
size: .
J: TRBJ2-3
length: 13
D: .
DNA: TGTGCCAGCCACCTCGGCGGGGCAGATACGCAGTATTTT
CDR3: CASHLGGADTQYF

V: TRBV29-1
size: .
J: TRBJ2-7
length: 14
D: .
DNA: TGCAGCGTTGCGAAGAGTAGAGGGTCCGACGAGCAGTACTTC
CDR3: CSVAKSRGSDEQYF

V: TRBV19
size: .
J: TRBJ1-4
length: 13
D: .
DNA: TGTGCCAGTAGTATCAGGACAGATGAAAAACTGTTTTTT
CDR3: CASSIRTDEKLFF

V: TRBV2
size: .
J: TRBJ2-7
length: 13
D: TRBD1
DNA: TGTGCCAGCAGTGCGGGACAGGTCTACGAGCAGTACTTC
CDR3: CASSAGQVYEQYF

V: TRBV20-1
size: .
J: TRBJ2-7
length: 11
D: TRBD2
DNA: TGCAGTGCCCTACGGGAGGAAGGGCAGTACTTC
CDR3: CSALREEGQYF

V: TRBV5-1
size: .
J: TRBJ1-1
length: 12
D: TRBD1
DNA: TGCGCCAGCAGCTCGGGACAGGCGGCAGCTTTCTTT
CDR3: CASSSGQAAAFF

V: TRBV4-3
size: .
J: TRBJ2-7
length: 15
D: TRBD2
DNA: TGCGCCAGCAGCCATGGGACTAGCGGAGCGTACGAGCAGTACTTC
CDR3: CASSHGTSGAYEQYF

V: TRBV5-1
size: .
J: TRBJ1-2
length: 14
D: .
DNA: TGCGCCAGCACGAGCCGGGAGCCTAACTATGGCTACACCTTC
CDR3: CASTSREPNYGYTF

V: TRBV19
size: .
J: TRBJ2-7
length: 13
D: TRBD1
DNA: TGTGCCAGTAGCTCGACAGGGGTCGGCGAGCAGTACTTC
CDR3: CASSSTGVGEQYF

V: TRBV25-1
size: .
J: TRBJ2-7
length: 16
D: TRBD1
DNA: TGTGCCAGCAGTGAATTTGTAGGACAGGGGACCTACGAGCAGTACTTC
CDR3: CASSEFVGQGTYEQYF

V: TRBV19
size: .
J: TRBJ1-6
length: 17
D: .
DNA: TGTGCCAGTAGGACCCAATTCGAACAGGGCTTGGCTTCACCCCTCCACTTT
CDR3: CASRTQFEQGLASPLHF

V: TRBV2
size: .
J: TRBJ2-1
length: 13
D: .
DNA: TGTGTCAGCAGTTCCGGGGAGATCAGGGAGCAGTTCTTC
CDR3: CVSSSGEIREQFF

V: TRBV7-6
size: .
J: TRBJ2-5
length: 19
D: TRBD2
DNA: TGTGCCAGCAGCTTAGAATACCCGACTAGCGGGGGGGCCCGCGAGACCCAGTACTTC
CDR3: CASSLEYPTSGGARETQYF

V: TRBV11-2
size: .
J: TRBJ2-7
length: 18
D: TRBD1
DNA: TGTGCCAGCAGCCCTATTTCTAGGAGACAGGGGGACGTCTACGAGCAGTACTTC
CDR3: CASSPISRRQGDVYEQYF

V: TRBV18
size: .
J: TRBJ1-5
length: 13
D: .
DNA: TGTGCCAGCTCACCAGAAGGGGGACAGCCCCAGCATTTT
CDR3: CASSPEGGQPQHF

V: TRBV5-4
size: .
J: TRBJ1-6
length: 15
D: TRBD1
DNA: TGTGCCAGCAGCTTGTGGGGACAGGGGAATTCACCCCTCCACTTT
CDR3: CASSLWGQGNSPLHF

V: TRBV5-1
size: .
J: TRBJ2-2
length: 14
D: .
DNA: TGCGCCAGCAGCTTGGACGGTTCCACCGGGGAGCTGTTTTTT
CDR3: CASSLDGSTGELFF

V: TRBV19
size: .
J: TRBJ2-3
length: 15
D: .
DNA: TGTGCCAGTCACGACCGGAGGCTCGGTCCAGATACGCAGTATTTT
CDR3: CASHDRRLGPDTQYF

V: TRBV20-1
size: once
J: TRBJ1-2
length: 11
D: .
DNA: TGCAGTGCTAGACAGAACTATGGCTACACCTTC
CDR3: CSARQNYGYTF

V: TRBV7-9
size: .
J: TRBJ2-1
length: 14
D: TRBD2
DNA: TGTGCCAGCAGCTCGACTAGCGAGTACAATGAGCAGTTCTTC
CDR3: CASSSTSEYNEQFF

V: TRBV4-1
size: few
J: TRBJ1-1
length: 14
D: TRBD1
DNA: TGCGCCAGCAGCCAGGGACAGCAGAACACTGAAGCTTTCTTT
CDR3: CASSQGQQNTEAFF

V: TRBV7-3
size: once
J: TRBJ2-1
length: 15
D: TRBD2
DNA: TGTGCCAGCAGCCTTGCCGGGGGGGCTTATCATGAGCAGTTCTTC
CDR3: CASSLAGGAYHEQFF

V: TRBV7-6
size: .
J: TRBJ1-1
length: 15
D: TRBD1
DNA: TGTGCCAGCAGCTTAGCGCAGGACAGGGGCACTGAAGCTTTCTTT
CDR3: CASSLAQDRGTEAFF

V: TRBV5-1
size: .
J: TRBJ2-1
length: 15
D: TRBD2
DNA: TGCGCCAGCAGCTTATCGAGCGGGAGACTCGTTGAGCAGTTCTTC
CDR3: CASSLSSGRLVEQFF

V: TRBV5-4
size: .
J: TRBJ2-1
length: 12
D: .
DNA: TGTGCCAGCAGCTTGTCCCGGGGTGAGCAGTTCTTC
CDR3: CASSLSRGEQFF

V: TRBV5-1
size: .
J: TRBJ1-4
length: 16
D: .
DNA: TGCGCCAGCAGCTGGGGGGTGAGAGGGGCTAATGAAAAACTGTTTTTT
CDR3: CASSWGVRGANEKLFF

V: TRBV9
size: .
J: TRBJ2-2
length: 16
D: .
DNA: TGTGCCAGCCAACCGGGACACACTACGAACACCGGGGAGCTGTTTTTT
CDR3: CASQPGHTTNTGELFF

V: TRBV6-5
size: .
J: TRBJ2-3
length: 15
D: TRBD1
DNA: TGTGCCAGCAGTACGGGACAGGGTGGGACAGATACGCAGTATTTT
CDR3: CASSTGQGGTDTQYF

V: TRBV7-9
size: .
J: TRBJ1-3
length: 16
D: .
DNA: TGTGCCAGCAGCCCAGGACTCCTAAACTCTGGAAACACCATATATTTT
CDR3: CASSPGLLNSGNTIYF

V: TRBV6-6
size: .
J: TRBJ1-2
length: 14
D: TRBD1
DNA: TGTGCCAGCAGTTATCATACAGGGGGAGATGGCTACACCTTC
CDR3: CASSYHTGGDGYTF

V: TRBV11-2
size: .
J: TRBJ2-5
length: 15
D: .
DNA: TGTGCCAGCAGCACCGGACAGAGCCTCCAAGAGACCCAGTACTTC
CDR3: CASSTGQSLQETQYF

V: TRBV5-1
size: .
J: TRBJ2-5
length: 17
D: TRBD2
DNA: TGCGCCAGCAGCTTGAACCCCGCTAGCGGGGGCCGAGAGACCCAGTACTTC
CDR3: CASSLNPASGGRETQYF

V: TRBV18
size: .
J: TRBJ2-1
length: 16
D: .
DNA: TGTGCCAGCTCACCAGCAACAGGAGTGGACTACAATGAGCAGTTCTTC
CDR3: CASSPATGVDYNEQFF

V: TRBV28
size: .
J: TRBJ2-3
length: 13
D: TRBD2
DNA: TGTGCCAGTCTAGCGGGAGGTGCAGATACGCAGTATTTT
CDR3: CASLAGGADTQYF

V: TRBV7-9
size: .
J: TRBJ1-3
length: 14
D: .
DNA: TGTGCCAGCAGCCGCGGGGAGGCTGGAAACACCATATATTTT
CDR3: CASSRGEAGNTIYF

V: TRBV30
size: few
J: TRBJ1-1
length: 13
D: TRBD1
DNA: TGTGCCTGGAGTGTATCCGGGACAGCTCAAGCTTTCTTT
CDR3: CAWSVSGTAQAFF

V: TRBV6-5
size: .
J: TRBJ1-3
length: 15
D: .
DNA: TGTGCCAGCAGTTACGGGAACGAGGGTGGAAACACCATATATTTT
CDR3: CASSYGNEGGNTIYF

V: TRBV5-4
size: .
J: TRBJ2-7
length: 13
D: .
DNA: TGTGCCAGCAGCTTGGCCGCAATGAACGGGCAGTACTTC
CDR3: CASSLAAMNGQYF

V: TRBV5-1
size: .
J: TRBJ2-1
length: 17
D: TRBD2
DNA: TGCGCCAGCAGCTTCCACCAGGAGCGGGGGGCCAACAATGAGCAGTTCTTC
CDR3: CASSFHQERGANNEQFF